A selection of T cell receptor beta chains follows, all from one sample in a study of T cell repertoires in cytomegalovirus infection. One entry per CDR3 protein, called by TCRdb with MiXCR from the reads. The data show some 240,000 distinct CDR3 sequences, approximately 15% seen once. The specimen was CD8+ T cells from PBMCs. The receptors here all came from a human donor in good health (CMV status not recorded). Some clones in this sample may be carry-over from other donors' samples. Each CDR3 is given with its conserved first and last residue. The D gene is left open where the match is weak. Some rows mark clone size as missing; the rest say once, few, many or name a class of expanded clone.

size: NA
V: TRBV20-1
D: NA
J: TRBJ2-3
DNA: TGCAGTGCCCCGACAGTTAGCACAGATACGCAGTATTTT
CDR3: CSAPTVSTDTQYF

size: many
V: TRBV7-2
D: NA
J: TRBJ2-7
DNA: TGTGCCAGCAGCTTAGTCGAAACCTACGAGCAGTACTTC
CDR3: CASSLVETYEQYF

size: few
V: TRBV4-2
D: TRBD2
J: TRBJ2-1
DNA: TGTGCCAGCAGCCAAGAGGGGCGGGGGGACTTGAGCAATGAGCAGTTCTTC
CDR3: CASSQEGRGDLSNEQFF

size: many
V: TRBV7-2
D: TRBD1
J: TRBJ1-1
DNA: TGTGCCAGCAGCAAGACAGGGGTTAAGGCTTTCTTT
CDR3: CASSKTGVKAFF

size: many
V: TRBV11-2
D: TRBD1
J: TRBJ2-7
DNA: TGTGCCAGCAGCCAGGGGGCTGGCTCCTACGAGCAGTACTTC
CDR3: CASSQGAGSYEQYF

size: many
V: TRBV7-6
D: TRBD1
J: TRBJ1-3
DNA: TGTGCCAGCAGCTTGACAGGGGCCCTCTCTGGAAACACCATATATTTT
CDR3: CASSLTGALSGNTIYF

size: few
V: TRBV12-3/TRBV12-4
D: NA
J: TRBJ2-3
DNA: TGTGCCAGCGGGCTCGAGGCGGATACGCAGTATTTT
CDR3: CASGLEADTQYF

size: NA
V: TRBV3-1
D: NA
J: TRBJ1-2
DNA: TGTGCCAGCAGCCAAGAAGAGTCGGGGGCAGGCGGCTACACCTTC
CDR3: CASSQEESGAGGYTF

size: NA
V: TRBV3-1
D: NA
J: TRBJ2-5
DNA: TGTGCCAGCAGCCAAGTAGGGGGAGCGGGGCCGGCGGAGACCCAGTACTTC
CDR3: CASSQVGGAGPAETQYF

size: NA
V: TRBV27
D: NA
J: TRBJ1-2
DNA: TGTGCCAGCAGTTTGGATCGGGGGGGGAATGGCTACACCTTC
CDR3: CASSLDRGGNGYTF

size: many
V: TRBV9
D: NA
J: TRBJ2-1
DNA: TGTGCCAGCAGCGTAGATCAGAGCTCCTACAATGAGCAGTTCTTC
CDR3: CASSVDQSSYNEQFF

size: once
V: TRBV4-1
D: NA
J: TRBJ2-1
DNA: TGCGCCAGCAGCCAAGGTTTCCCGAGGAGTTACAATGAGCAGTTCTTC
CDR3: CASSQGFPRSYNEQFF

size: many
V: TRBV7-2
D: NA
J: TRBJ2-2
DNA: TGTGCCAGCAGCTTATGGGCCGGGGAGCTGTTTTTT
CDR3: CASSLWAGELFF

size: NA
V: TRBV20-1
D: TRBD1
J: TRBJ2-1
DNA: TGCAGTGCTAGGCGGGACAGGGAACACAATGAGCAGTTCTTC
CDR3: CSARRDREHNEQFF

size: few
V: TRBV6-5
D: NA
J: TRBJ1-1
DNA: TGTGCCAGCAGTCATCCCTGGGGGGAGGGGAACACTGAAGCTTTCTTT
CDR3: CASSHPWGEGNTEAFF

size: many
V: TRBV7-9
D: NA
J: TRBJ2-2
DNA: TGTGCCAGCAGCTCTGAGGAGGCCGGGGAGCTGTTTTTT
CDR3: CASSSEEAGELFF

size: NA
V: TRBV5-5
D: TRBD1
J: TRBJ1-5
DNA: TGTGCCAGCAGTTTACAGGGGCGACAGCCCCAGCATTTT
CDR3: CASSLQGRQPQHF

size: NA
V: TRBV27
D: NA
J: TRBJ2-7
DNA: TGTGCCAGCAGTGGAATCGGAGATGAGCAGTACTTC
CDR3: CASSGIGDEQYF

size: NA
V: TRBV7-9
D: NA
J: TRBJ2-2
DNA: TGTGCCAGCAGCATGAACCCGAACACCGGGGAGCTGTTTTTT
CDR3: CASSMNPNTGELFF

size: many
V: TRBV7-9
D: NA
J: TRBJ1-5
DNA: TGTGCCAGCAGCTCCGGTGCCTCAGGGAGCAATCAGCCCCAGCATTTT
CDR3: CASSSGASGSNQPQHF

size: NA
V: TRBV11-2
D: NA
J: TRBJ2-7
DNA: TGTGCCAGCAGCTTTGAATCAGGAGGTTTCTACGAGCAGTACTTC
CDR3: CASSFESGGFYEQYF

size: NA
V: TRBV20-1
D: TRBD2
J: TRBJ2-7
DNA: TGCAGTGCCACGACTAGCGGAGCCTACGAGCAGTACTTC
CDR3: CSATTSGAYEQYF

size: many
V: TRBV7-2
D: NA
J: TRBJ2-7
DNA: TGTGCCAGCAGCTTAGGGGCCTCCTACGAGCAGTACTTC
CDR3: CASSLGASYEQYF

size: few
V: TRBV20-1
D: NA
J: TRBJ2-5
DNA: TGCAGTGCTAGGGAAGGGGTTCGGAGGGAGACCCAGTACTTC
CDR3: CSAREGVRRETQYF

size: NA
V: TRBV3-1
D: NA
J: TRBJ2-1
DNA: TGTGCCAGCAGCCAGCGAGACAGAAACAATGAGCAGTTCTTC
CDR3: CASSQRDRNNEQFF

size: NA
V: TRBV14
D: NA
J: TRBJ1-2
DNA: TGTGCCAGCAGCCCTCGACGTCCCCCTTACACCTTC
CDR3: CASSPRRPPYTF

size: NA
V: TRBV6-2/TRBV6-3
D: NA
J: TRBJ1-1
DNA: TGTGCCAGCAGTTACGAGGGGCAGTACTATGAAGCTTTCTTT
CDR3: CASSYEGQYYEAFF

size: few
V: TRBV14
D: TRBD2
J: TRBJ2-3
DNA: TGTGCCAGCAGTCGGGGGGGGCCAGATACGCAGTATTTT
CDR3: CASSRGGPDTQYF

size: many
V: TRBV7-6
D: NA
J: TRBJ2-3
DNA: TGTGCCAGCAGCCCCCGAGCCCTGGGGACAACCCGCGATACGCAGTATTTT
CDR3: CASSPRALGTTRDTQYF

size: NA
V: TRBV15
D: NA
J: TRBJ2-5
DNA: TGTGCCACCAGCATTGAAAGGACGTGGCCCAAATCATTAGGGACCCAGTACTTC
CDR3: CATSIERTWPKSLGTQYF

size: few
V: TRBV28
D: TRBD2
J: TRBJ2-5
DNA: TGTGCCAGCAGTTTACGGACTAGCGGGACGAAGACCCAGTACTTC
CDR3: CASSLRTSGTKTQYF

size: few
V: TRBV11-2
D: TRBD2
J: TRBJ2-7
DNA: TGTGCCAGCAGTTGGACTAGCGGCTCCTACGAGCAGTACTTC
CDR3: CASSWTSGSYEQYF

size: many
V: TRBV9
D: TRBD1
J: TRBJ2-1
DNA: TGTGCCAGCAGCCTCCGGGACAGGGTCTGGGATGAGCAGTTCTTC
CDR3: CASSLRDRVWDEQFF

size: many
V: TRBV20-1
D: NA
J: TRBJ2-7
DNA: TGCAGTGCTAGAGTACCCGGGGGCCTCTCCTACGAGCAGTACTTC
CDR3: CSARVPGGLSYEQYF

size: few
V: TRBV29-1
D: NA
J: TRBJ2-3
DNA: TGCAGCGTTGAAGTAACCGGATCCACAGATACGCAGTATTTT
CDR3: CSVEVTGSTDTQYF

size: NA
V: TRBV6-5
D: NA
J: TRBJ1-1
DNA: TGTGCCAGCGGGTCGGACGGGAACACTGAAGCTTTCTTT
CDR3: CASGSDGNTEAFF

size: many
V: TRBV7-2
D: NA
J: TRBJ1-1
DNA: TGTGCCAGCAGCTTAGTGGCAGGGCCGAACACTGAAGCTTTCTTT
CDR3: CASSLVAGPNTEAFF

size: few
V: TRBV5-1
D: NA
J: TRBJ2-1
DNA: TGCGCCAGCAGCTCCTCGGACCCATACAATGAGCAGTTCTTC
CDR3: CASSSSDPYNEQFF

size: many
V: TRBV28
D: TRBD1
J: TRBJ1-2
DNA: TGTGCCAGCAGTCGTCCCGGGACAGGGGGAATTGGCTACACCTTC
CDR3: CASSRPGTGGIGYTF

size: few
V: TRBV28
D: NA
J: TRBJ1-1
DNA: TGTGCCAGCAGTCTCAGATGGACATTCAACACTGAAGCTTTCTTT
CDR3: CASSLRWTFNTEAFF

size: few
V: TRBV6-5
D: TRBD1
J: TRBJ2-7
DNA: TGTGCCAGCAGCTTGGGACAGGCCCGCTACGAGCAGTACTTC
CDR3: CASSLGQARYEQYF

size: few
V: TRBV7-9
D: NA
J: TRBJ2-3
DNA: TGTGCCAGCAGCTTAGGAGCGGAAAGGGTAGATACGCAGTATTTT
CDR3: CASSLGAERVDTQYF

size: few
V: TRBV5-1
D: NA
J: TRBJ2-2
DNA: TGCGCCAGCAGCTGGACGGGAGACACCGGGGAGCTGTTTTTT
CDR3: CASSWTGDTGELFF

size: many
V: TRBV11-2
D: NA
J: TRBJ2-5
DNA: TGTGCCAGCAGCTCGACCCCGGGGGCACACCTCCAAGAGACCCAGTACTTC
CDR3: CASSSTPGAHLQETQYF

size: NA
V: TRBV5-4
D: NA
J: TRBJ2-1
DNA: TGTGCCAGCAGCTTGTATATCTACAATGAGCAGTTCTTC
CDR3: CASSLYIYNEQFF

size: few
V: TRBV2
D: TRBD2
J: TRBJ2-7
DNA: TGTGCCTGGACTAGCGGGACCTACGAGCAGTACTTC
CDR3: CAWTSGTYEQYF

size: NA
V: TRBV5-5
D: NA
J: TRBJ2-2
DNA: TGTGCCAGCAGCTTGGGGGCGGGCGGTAACACCGGGGAGCTGTTTTTT
CDR3: CASSLGAGGNTGELFF

size: once
V: TRBV27
D: NA
J: TRBJ2-2
DNA: TGTGCCAGCTACACTTGGAACACCGGGGAGCTGTTTTTT
CDR3: CASYTWNTGELFF

size: many
V: TRBV7-2
D: NA
J: TRBJ2-7
DNA: TGTGCCAGCAGCTTAGGGAGGGATTACTACGAGCAGTACTTC
CDR3: CASSLGRDYYEQYF

size: NA
V: TRBV28
D: NA
J: TRBJ2-7
DNA: TGTGCCAGCAGTCCTCGCCTAAAGCGGCGGGGCTCCTACGAGCAGTACTTC
CDR3: CASSPRLKRRGSYEQYF

size: NA
V: TRBV28
D: TRBD2
J: TRBJ2-7
DNA: TGTGCCAGCAGCTTGCTAGCGGGGGGGCGAGGCGAGCAGTACTTC
CDR3: CASSLLAGGRGEQYF

size: many
V: TRBV28
D: NA
J: TRBJ2-5
DNA: TGTGCCAGCAGTTTCGGTCAGAGGTACCAAGAGACCCAGTACTTC
CDR3: CASSFGQRYQETQYF

size: many
V: TRBV7-9
D: NA
J: TRBJ2-1
DNA: TGTGCCAGCAGCTTAGCGGGGGACTACAATGAGCAGTTCTTC
CDR3: CASSLAGDYNEQFF

size: many
V: TRBV7-2
D: NA
J: TRBJ2-2
DNA: TGTGCCAGCAGCTTGGGTAACGGGGAGCTGTTTTTT
CDR3: CASSLGNGELFF

size: many
V: TRBV3-1
D: TRBD1
J: TRBJ1-1
DNA: TGTGCCAGCAGCCAAGGAATTCCGGAACTGTACAGGGGTGGGACTGAAGCTTTCTTT
CDR3: CASSQGIPELYRGGTEAFF